Each of the 20 T cell receptor beta chains below was sequenced from the same sample in a study of radiotherapy plus CTLA-4 blockade in lung cancer. Here immunoSEQ multiplex PCR was the method, and the copy in TCRdb shows in-frame clones only, minus some. The sample records 9,500 to 15,000 clones, approximately 79% being singletons. The sample in question was peripheral blood, obtained from a patient treated with radiotherapy plus ipilimumab. These receptors came from a human donor with non-small cell lung cancer that progressed on radiotherapy plus ipilimumab.

The chain uses TRBV20-1 and TRBJ2-7; D not resolved. Trimming cost V 2 bases and J 3 bases, with 5 bases left between them. The CDR3 consists of 11 residues. The germline gives CDR1 DFQATT, CDR2 SNEGSKA (reference sequence). In DNA form, the CDR3 reads TGCAGTGCTAGATTTAACTACGAGCAGTACTTC. This gives the protein CSARFNYEQYF.

The V and J genes are TRBV5-4 and TRBJ1-2; 8 nucleotides agree with TRBD1. Germline V gene data show CDR1 as SGHNT and CDR2 as YYREEE (reference sequence). There are 18 residues in the CDR3. The junction had 14 bases not matched to a gene; V was cut back by 2 bases and J by 2 bases. For the CDR3, the DNA is TGTGCCAGCAGCTTCGAAATGTGGAAGGACAGGGCCAACTATGGCTACACCTTC. Amino acids: CASSFEMWKDRANYGYTF.

The chain joins TRBV15 to TRBJ1-2; 7 bases align to TRBD1. The CDR3 consists of 14 residues. The V segment lost 0 bases and the J segment 4 bases; nucleotides outside the gene matches: 2. The germline V gene encodes CDR1 LNHNV and CDR2 YYDKDF (reference sequence). The CDR3 spells CATSREGTAYGYTF. The DNA for the CDR3 is TGTGCCACCAGCAGAGAGGGGACAGCCTATGGCTACACCTTC.

The chain links TRBV1 to TRBJ1-4. TRBV1 is deemed a pseudogene. This CDR3 contains 16 residues. The CDR3 is CTSSQNPESTNEKLFF. CDR3 sequence (DNA): TGCACCAGCAGCCAAAACCCGGAGTCAACTAATGAAAAACTGTTTTTT.

The genes are TRBV9 and TRBJ2-6, with 8 positions matching TRBD1. Unmatched junction bases numbered 14, after V lost 1 base and J lost 2 bases. The CDR3 has 20 amino acids. CDR1 and CDR2 from the germline V gene are SGDLS and YYNGEE. In nucleotides, the CDR3 is TGTGCCAGCAGCGTAACTCCACGCAGGGGGCTTTCCCCTGGGGCCAACGTCCTGACTTTC. Its protein product is CASSVTPRRGLSPGANVLTF.

The chain has TRBV7-2 and TRBJ2-7, with 9 nucleotides matching TRBD2. Trimming took 2 bases from V and 6 from J; bases not matched to a gene: 5. The CDR3 spans 14 residues. In germline, CDR1 is SGHTA, CDR2 FQGNSA. The CDR3 protein is CASSLLAGSFEQYF. In nucleotides, the CDR3 is TGTGCCAGCAGCTTACTAGCGGGGAGTTTCGAGCAGTACTTC.

The rearrangement uses TRBV1 and TRBJ2-2; the table's D call, TRBD2, has no DNA check behind it. TRBV1 is an annotated pseudogene. CDR3 length: 13 residues. CDR3 amino acids: CTQRAETTGELFF. As DNA, the CDR3 is TGCACTCAGCGGGCAGAAACTACCGGGGAGCTGTTTTTT.

This sequence joins TRBV6-6 and TRBJ2-7; 9 nucleotides align to TRBD2. Germline CDR1 MNHNY, CDR2 SVGAGI (reference sequence). The CDR3 covers 16 residues. The J segment lost 3 bases and the V segment lost 8 bases, leaving 14 bases of the junction unmatched. The CDR3 loop reads CASQGQRGASLYEQYF. CDR3 sequence (DNA): TGTGCCAGCCAGGGGCAGCGGGGGGCTTCCCTCTACGAGCAGTACTTC.

This chain joins TRBV7-3 and TRBJ2-1, with 7 nucleotides matching TRBD2. The CDR3 has 16 residues. CDR1 and CDR2 (germline): SGHTA, FQGTGA. Germline trimming cut 3 bases from V and 1 base from J; bases unmatched to any gene: 6. CDR3 amino acids: CASSLVSGASYNEQFF. The CDR3 nucleotides are TGTGCCAGCAGCTTGGTCAGCGGGGCTTCCTACAATGAGCAGTTCTTC.

The rearrangement links TRBV9 to TRBJ2-5; the D is unclear. The CDR3 length is 15 residues. Germline V gene sequence: CDR1 SGDLS, CDR2 YYNGEE. Trimming left V 0 bases short and J 7 bases short, with 16 bases between. CDR3 nucleotides: TGTGCCAGCAGCGTAGAGGCTGTGGGCCAGGCGACCCAGTACTTC. Translation gives CASSVEAVGQATQYF.

This chain links TRBV4-3 with TRBJ2-1; 11 bases align to TRBD2. This CDR3 comprises 17 residues. The V segment lost 0 bases and the J segment 7 bases; nucleotides outside the gene matches: 8. Germline V gene sequence: CDR1 LGHNA, CDR2 YSLEER. CDR3 residues: CASSQDLLAGGWNEQFF. As DNA, the CDR3 is TGCGCCAGCAGCCAAGATCTGCTAGCGGGGGGTTGGAATGAGCAGTTCTTC.

The chain couples TRBV7-3 to TRBJ1-6; 8 bases map to TRBD1. The germline V gene has CDR1 SGHTA and CDR2 FQGTGA. V lost 2 bases to trimming and J lost 9 bases; unmatched junction nucleotides: 3. CDR3 size: 14 residues. In DNA, the CDR3 is TGTGCCAGCAGCTTAGCCCAGGGGGCTTCACCCCTCCACTTT. Amino acid sequence: CASSLAQGASPLHF.

The chain has TRBV27 and TRBJ1-2; 7 positions match TRBD1. J gave up 3 bases and V 10 bases, and 5 bases lay outside the gene matches. This CDR3 has 12 residues. Germline assignment: CDR1 MNHEY and CDR2 SMNVEV (reference sequence). CDR3 nucleotide sequence: TGTGCCACCCGGACAGGTCACTATGGCTACACCTTC. This gives the protein CATRTGHYGYTF.

The rearrangement joins TRBV11-1 to TRBJ2-7; TRBD1 matches 10 bases. V lost 5 bases and J lost 4; bases outside the gene matches: 5. The CDR3 totals 14 residues. Germline V gives CDR1 SGHAT, CDR2 FQDESV (reference sequence). The CDR3 sequence is CASSPGDRGYEQYF. The CDR3 DNA reads as TGTGCCAGCAGCCCGGGGGACAGGGGTTACGAGCAGTACTTC.

The V gene is TRBV2, the J gene TRBJ2-2, with D possibly called TRBD1 or TRBD2 (5 bases each). CDR1 and CDR2 from the germline V gene are SNHLY and FYNNEI. Trimming shortened V by 4 bases and J by 5 bases, and 11 bases separated the two germline ends. CDR3 size: 14 residues. CDR3 DNA sequence: TGTGCCAGCAGTGGGGGACGGCATACCGGGGAGCTGTTTTTT. This translates into CASSGGRHTGELFF.

This rearrangement joins TRBV21-1 to TRBJ1-5; the table's D call TRBD1 went unverified against the DNA. TRBV21-1 corresponds to a pseudogene. The CDR3 is 14 amino acids. The CDR3 protein is CASSKAAGHQPQHF. The CDR3 coding sequence is TGTGCCAGCAGCAAAGCGGCAGGGCATCAGCCCCAGCATTTT.

The chain joins TRBV19 to TRBJ2-3, with TRBD2 as a possible D gene (5 bases). The CDR3 loop spans 16 amino acids. CDR1 and CDR2 (germline): LNHDA, SQIVND (reference sequence). Trimming removed 2 bases at V and 4 bases at J, with 16 bases between. This CDR3 reads CASSIRLGGGADTQYF. CDR3 in DNA: TGTGCCAGTAGTATAAGGCTAGGAGGTGGGGCAGATACGCAGTATTTT.

This clone came up a few times. This chain joins TRBV14 and TRBJ2-6, with no clear D. The CDR3 loop spans 15 amino acids. The V end was cut by 2 bases, the J end by 2 bases, with 7 bases between. Germline CDR1 and CDR2: SGHDN and FVKESK. The CDR3, as DNA: TGTGCCAGCAGCCAACTTACGCCTGGGGCCAACGTCCTGACTTTC. The encoded protein is CASSQLTPGANVLTF.

V is TRBV7-6 and J is TRBJ2-2, with 7 bases identical to TRBD2. The germline gives CDR1 SGHVS, CDR2 FNYEAQ. After removal of 0 bases from V and 4 bases from J, the junction contained 2 bases not matched to a gene. This CDR3 has 15 residues. This CDR3 is CASSLAAGITGELFF. The CDR3 DNA sequence: TGTGCCAGCAGCTTAGCAGCGGGGATCACCGGGGAGCTGTTTTTT. Full variable domain (rest looked up from reference TRBV7-6 and TRBJ2-2): GAGVSQSPRYKVTKRGQDVALRCDPISGHVSLYWYRQALGQGPEFLTYFNYEAQQDKSGLPNDRFSAERPEGSISTLTIQRTEQRDSAMYRCASSLAAGITGELFFGEGSRLTVL.

The rearrangement links TRBV11-2 to TRBJ2-3; 8 bases align to TRBD2. CDR3 length: 17 residues. J lost 6 bases, V lost 1 base, and 12 bases had no gene match. Germline V CDR1 and CDR2: SGHAT, FQNNGV. The CDR3 protein is CASSLGASGGLTDTQYF. CDR3 nucleotide sequence: TGTGCCAGCAGCTTAGGGGCCAGCGGGGGACTCACGGATACGCAGTATTTT.